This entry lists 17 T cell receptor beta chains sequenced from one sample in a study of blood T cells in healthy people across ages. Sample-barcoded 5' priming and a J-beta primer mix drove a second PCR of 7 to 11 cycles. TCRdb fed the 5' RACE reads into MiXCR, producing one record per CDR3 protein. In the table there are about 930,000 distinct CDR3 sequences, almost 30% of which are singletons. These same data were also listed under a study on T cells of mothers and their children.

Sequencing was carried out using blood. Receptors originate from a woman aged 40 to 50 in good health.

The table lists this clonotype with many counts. CDR3 sequence: CAISAGQLISYEQYF. The CDR3 coding sequence is TGTGCCATCAGTGCGGGACAGCTTATCTCCTACGAGCAGTACTTC. The J gene is TRBJ2-7, the V gene TRBV10-3; 7 nucleotides agree with TRBD1. CDR1 ENHRY and CDR2 SYGVKD come from the germline V gene. The length of the CDR3 is 15 residues. With V trimmed by 4 bases and J by 0 bases, 6 bases remained unmatched.

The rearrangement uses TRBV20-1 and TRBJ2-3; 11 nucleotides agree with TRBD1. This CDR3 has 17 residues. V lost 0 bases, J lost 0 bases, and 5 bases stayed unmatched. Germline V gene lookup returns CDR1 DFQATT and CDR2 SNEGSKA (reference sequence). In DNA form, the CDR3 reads TGCAGTGCTAGAGAGTCCAGGACAGGGGGCAGCACAGATACGCAGTATTTT. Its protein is CSARESRTGGSTDTQYF.

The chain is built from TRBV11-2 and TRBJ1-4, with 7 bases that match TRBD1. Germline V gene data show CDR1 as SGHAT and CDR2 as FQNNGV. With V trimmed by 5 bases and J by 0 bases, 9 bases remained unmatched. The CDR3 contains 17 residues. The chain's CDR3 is CASSPPGQTATNEKLFF. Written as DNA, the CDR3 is TGTGCCAGCAGCCCTCCGGGACAGACTGCAACTAATGAAAAACTGTTTTTT.

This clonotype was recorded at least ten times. Here the CDR3 DNA reads TGTGCCAGCAGCTTGTTTCAGGGGGTAGTTTACGAGCAGTACTTC. Protein: CASSLFQGVVYEQYF. The rearrangement links TRBV5-6 to TRBJ2-5, with TRBD1 identical over 7 bases. Matching the DNA end better, TRBJ2-7 makes the J call doubtful. The CDR3 covers 15 residues. CDR1 and CDR2 from the germline V gene are SGHDT and YYEEEE.

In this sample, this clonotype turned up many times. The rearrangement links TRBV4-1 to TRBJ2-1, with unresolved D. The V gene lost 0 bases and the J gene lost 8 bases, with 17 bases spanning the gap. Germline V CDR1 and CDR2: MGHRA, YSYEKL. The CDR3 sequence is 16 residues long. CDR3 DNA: TGCGCCAGCAGCCAAGATCGTTTTTCCCTAGTCGATGAGCAGTTCTTC. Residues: CASSQDRFSLVDEQFF.

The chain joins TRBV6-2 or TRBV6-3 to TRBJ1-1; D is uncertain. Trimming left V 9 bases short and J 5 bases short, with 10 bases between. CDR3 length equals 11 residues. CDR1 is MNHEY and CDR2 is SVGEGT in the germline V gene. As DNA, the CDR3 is TGTGCCAGGGATACGGGGACTGAAGCTTTCTTT. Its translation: CARDTGTEAFF.

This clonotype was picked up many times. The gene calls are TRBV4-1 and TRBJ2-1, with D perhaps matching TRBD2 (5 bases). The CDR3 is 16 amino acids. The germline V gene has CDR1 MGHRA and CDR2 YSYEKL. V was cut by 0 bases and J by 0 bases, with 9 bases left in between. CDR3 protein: CASSQEAASSYNEQFF. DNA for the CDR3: TGCGCCAGCAGCCAAGAAGCGGCGAGCTCCTACAATGAGCAGTTCTTC.

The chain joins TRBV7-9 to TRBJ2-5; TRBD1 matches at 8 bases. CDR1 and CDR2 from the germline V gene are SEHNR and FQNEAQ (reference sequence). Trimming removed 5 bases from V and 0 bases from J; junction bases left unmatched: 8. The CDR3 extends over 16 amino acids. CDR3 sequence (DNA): TGTGCCAGCAGCCAGGTGACAGGGGTGGACCAAGAGACCCAGTACTTC. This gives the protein CASSQVTGVDQETQYF.

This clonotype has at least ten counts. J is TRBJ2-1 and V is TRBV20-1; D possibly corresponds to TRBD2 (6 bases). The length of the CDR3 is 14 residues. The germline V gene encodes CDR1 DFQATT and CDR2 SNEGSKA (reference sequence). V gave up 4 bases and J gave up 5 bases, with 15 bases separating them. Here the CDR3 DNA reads TGCAGTGCTACCCACTACGGGGGAAACAATGAGCAGTTCTTC. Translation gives CSATHYGGNNEQFF.

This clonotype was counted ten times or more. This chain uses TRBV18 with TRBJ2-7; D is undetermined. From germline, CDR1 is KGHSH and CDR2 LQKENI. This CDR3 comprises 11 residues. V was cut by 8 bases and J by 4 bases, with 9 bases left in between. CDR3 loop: CASRNYYEQYF. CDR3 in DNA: TGTGCCAGCCGGAATTATTACGAGCAGTACTTC.

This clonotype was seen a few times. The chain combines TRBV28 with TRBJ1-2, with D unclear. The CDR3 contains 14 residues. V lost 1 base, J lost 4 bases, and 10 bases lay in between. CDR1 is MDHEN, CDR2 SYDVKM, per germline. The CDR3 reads CASSLFRDPYGYTF. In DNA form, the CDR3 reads TGTGCCAGCAGTTTATTCCGGGATCCCTATGGCTACACCTTC.

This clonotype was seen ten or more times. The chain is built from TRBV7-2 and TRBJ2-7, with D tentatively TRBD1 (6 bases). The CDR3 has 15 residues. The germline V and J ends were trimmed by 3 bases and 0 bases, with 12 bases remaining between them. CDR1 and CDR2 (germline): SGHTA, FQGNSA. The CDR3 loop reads CASSLTGLSSYEQYF. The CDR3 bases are TGTGCCAGCAGCTTGACAGGATTGAGCTCCTACGAGCAGTACTTC.

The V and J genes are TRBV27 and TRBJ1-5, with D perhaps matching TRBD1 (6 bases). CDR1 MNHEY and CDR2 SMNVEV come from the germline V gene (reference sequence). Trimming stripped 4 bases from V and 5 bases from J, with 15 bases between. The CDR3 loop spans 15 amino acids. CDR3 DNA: TGTGCCAGCAGTTCCCGGTGGGGGGCCGATCAGCCCCAGCATTTT. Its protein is CASSSRWGADQPQHF.

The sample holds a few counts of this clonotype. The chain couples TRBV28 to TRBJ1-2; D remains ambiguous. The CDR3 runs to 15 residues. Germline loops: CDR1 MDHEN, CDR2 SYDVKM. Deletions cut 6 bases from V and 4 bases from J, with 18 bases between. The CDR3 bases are TGTGCCAGCAGCCAACAAGTTCGGGGAGGCTATGGCTACACCTTC. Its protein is CASSQQVRGGYGYTF.

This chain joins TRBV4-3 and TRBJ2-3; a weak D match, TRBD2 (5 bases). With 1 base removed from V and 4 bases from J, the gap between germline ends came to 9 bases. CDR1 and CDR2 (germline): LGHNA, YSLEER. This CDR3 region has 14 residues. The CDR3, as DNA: TGCGCCAGCAGCCAAGCGGGGAATCCAGATACGCAGTATTTT. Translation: CASSQAGNPDTQYF.

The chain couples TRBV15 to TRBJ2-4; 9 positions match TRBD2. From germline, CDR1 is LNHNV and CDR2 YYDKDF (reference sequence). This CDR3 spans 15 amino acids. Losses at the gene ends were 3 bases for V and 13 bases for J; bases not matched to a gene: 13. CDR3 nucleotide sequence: TGTGCCACCAGCAGGAGACTAGCGGACTACAATGAGCAGTACTTC. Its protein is CATSRRLADYNEQYF.

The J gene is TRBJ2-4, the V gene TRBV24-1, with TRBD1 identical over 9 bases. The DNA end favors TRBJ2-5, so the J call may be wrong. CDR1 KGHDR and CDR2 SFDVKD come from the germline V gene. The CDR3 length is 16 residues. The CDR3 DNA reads TGTGCCACCAGTGAGAAGGGACAGGGACAACAAGAGACCCAGTACTTC. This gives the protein CATSEKGQGQQETQYF.